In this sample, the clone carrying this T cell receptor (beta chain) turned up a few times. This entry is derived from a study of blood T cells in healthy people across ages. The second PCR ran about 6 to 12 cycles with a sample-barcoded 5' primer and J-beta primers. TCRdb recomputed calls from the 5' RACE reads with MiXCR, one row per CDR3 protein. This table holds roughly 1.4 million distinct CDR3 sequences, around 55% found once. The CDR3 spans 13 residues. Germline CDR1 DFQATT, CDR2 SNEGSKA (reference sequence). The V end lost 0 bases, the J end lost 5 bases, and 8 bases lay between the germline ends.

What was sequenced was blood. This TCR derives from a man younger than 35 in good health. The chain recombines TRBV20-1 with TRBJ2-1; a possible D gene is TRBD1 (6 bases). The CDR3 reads CSARDRGDNEQFF. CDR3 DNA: TGCAGTGCTAGAGACAGGGGAGACAATGAGCAGTTCTTC.